A selection of T cell receptor beta chains follows, all from one sample in a study of circulating tumor DNA in untreated peripheral T-cell lymphoma. Using immunoSEQ multiplex PCR, the repertoire was profiled, and TCRdb retains in-frame clones only, with some absent. The table includes about 2,200 clones, 60% to 80% detected once. Source material: tumor tissue. These receptors originate from a human donor with peripheral T-cell lymphoma. Both conserved end residues are part of each CDR3. The D gene is left open where the match is weak. Where a row states a size, it is once, few, many or the class of an expanded clone; other rows omit it.

v_gene	j_gene	d_gene	abundance	CDR3aa	CDR3nt
TRBV6-8	TRBJ2-5	.	.	CASSKIPGPREETQYF	TGTGCCAGCAGCAAAATTCCGGGACCCAGGGAGGAGACCCAGTACTTC
TRBV19	TRBJ2-2	.	.	CASSIWSGAVAGELFF	TGTGCCAGTAGTATATGGTCAGGGGCTGTCGCCGGAGAGCTGTTTTTT
TRBV12-5	TRBJ2-5	TRBD1	.	CASGGQGMETQYF	TGTGCTAGCGGCGGACAGGGGATGGAGACCCAGTACTTC
TRBV19	TRBJ2-7	.	once	CASNIGDASSYEQYF	TGTGCCAGTAATATAGGAGACGCCAGCTCCTACGAGCAGTACTTC
TRBV7-2	TRBJ2-5	.	once	CASSPQGKETQYF	TGTGCCAGCAGCCCTCAGGGGAAAGAGACCCAGTACTTC
TRBV6-4	TRBJ2-2	.	.	CASSDQGRGELFF	TGTGCCAGCAGCGATCAGGGTCGTGGGGAGCTGTTTTTT
TRBV15	TRBJ2-1	TRBD1	few	CATSDPGQGAGEQFF	TGTGCCACCAGCGACCCGGGACAGGGGGCTGGTGAGCAGTTCTTC
TRBV6-4	TRBJ2-3	TRBD1	.	CASSATGGTDTQYF	TGTGCCAGCAGTGCGACAGGGGGCACAGATACGCAGTATTTT
TRBV18	TRBJ2-1	.	.	CASSPLGREMDEQFF	TGTGCCAGCTCACCACTGGGCAGGGAAATGGATGAGCAGTTCTTC
TRBV12-5	TRBJ2-1	.	.	CASQGPGDNEQFF	TGTGCCAGCCAAGGTCCAGGCGACAATGAGCAGTTCTTC
TRBV19	TRBJ2-3	.	few	CASRSTVLADMQYF	TGTGCCAGTAGATCGACGGTTTTAGCAGATATGCAGTATTTT
TRBV23-1	TRBJ1-1	.	.	CASSSQQNTEAFF	TGCGCCAGCAGCTCCCAGCAGAACACTGAAGCTTTCTTT
TRBV19	TRBJ1-5	.	.	CASSSQGLIISSNQPQHF	TGTGCCAGTAGTTCCCAGGGGCTTATTATTTCGAGCAATCAGCCCCAGCATTTT
TRBV18	TRBJ1-4	.	.	CASSPENSGTTNEKLFF	TGTGCCAGCTCACCAGAGAATTCCGGTACAACTAATGAAAAACTGTTTTTT
TRBV19	TRBJ2-7	.	.	CASRSGYEQYF	TGTGCCAGTAGGTCCGGGTACGAGCAGTACTTC
TRBV18	TRBJ2-1	.	few	CASSGGLNEQFF	TGTGCCAGCTCAGGGGGGCTCAATGAGCAGTTCTTC
TRBV10-2	TRBJ1-1	.	.	CASTEVGAGTEAFF	TGCGCCAGCACCGAAGTAGGGGCAGGCACTGAAGCTTTCTTT
TRBV5-1	TRBJ1-1	.	.	CASSLVSMNTEAFF	TGCGCCAGCAGCTTGGTGTCCATGAACACTGAAGCTTTCTTT
TRBV7-6	TRBJ2-7	.	.	CASSLDSTGNYEQYF	TGTGCCAGCAGCTTGGATTCTACTGGGAACTACGAGCAGTACTTC
TRBV23-1	TRBJ2-7	.	.	CASSSHLEGPAFYEQYF	TGCGCCAGCAGTTCCCACCTTGAGGGGCCCGCCTTCTACGAGCAGTACTTC
TRBV30	TRBJ1-2	TRBD1	.	CACLGTAALLGYTF	TGTGCCTGTCTAGGGACAGCCGCGTTACTCGGCTACACCTTC
TRBV11-3	TRBJ2-6	.	.	CASSLEVLPGANVLTF	TGTGCCAGCAGCTTAGAAGTGTTACCTGGGGCCAACGTCCTGACTTTC
TRBV10-2	TRBJ1-4	.	.	CASKGGPNEKLFF	TGCGCCAGCAAGGGGGGCCCGAATGAAAAACTGTTTTTT
TRBV19	TRBJ1-1	.	.	CASTGRGITEAFF	TGTGCCAGTACGGGCAGGGGTATAACTGAAGCTTTCTTT
TRBV30	TRBJ2-2	.	.	CAWSSSNTGELFF	TGTGCCTGGAGTTCTTCGAACACCGGGGAGCTGTTTTTT
TRBV6-4	TRBJ2-1	.	.	CASSSTGRDEQFF	TGTGCCAGCAGTTCCACAGGGCGCGATGAGCAGTTCTTC
TRBV7-6	TRBJ1-6	.	.	CASSYDSSYNSPLHF	TGTGCCAGCAGCTATGACAGCTCCTATAATTCACCCCTCCACTTT
TRBV4-1	TRBJ2-1	TRBD2	.	CASSQDGFGGVYNEQFF	TGCGCCAGCAGCCAAGATGGTTTTGGGGGGGTATACAATGAGCAGTTCTTC
TRBV22-1	TRBJ2-7	.	.	CASSPTSGHYEQYF	TGTGCCAGCAGTCCGACTAGCGGGCACTACGAGCAGTACTTC
TRBV28	TRBJ2-5	TRBD1	medium-sized	CASSSRTGAETQYF	TGTGCCAGCAGTTCGAGGACAGGGGCAGAGACCCAGTACTTC
TRBV6-8	TRBJ2-3	TRBD2	.	CASSVLAGGPTDTQYF	TGTGCCAGCAGTGTGCTAGCGGGAGGTCCCACAGATACGCAGTATTTT
TRBV6-8	TRBJ2-4	TRBD1	few	CASQMDRGKNIQYF	TGTGCCAGTCAGATGGACAGGGGTAAAAACATTCAGTACTTC
TRBV12-5	TRBJ2-2	.	.	CASNRDTGELFF	TGTGCCAGTAACAGGGATACCGGGGAGCTGTTTTTT
TRBV29-1	TRBJ1-2	.	.	CSVDRGSYGYTF	TGCAGCGTTGACAGGGGCAGTTATGGCTACACCTTC
TRBV11-3	TRBJ2-7	TRBD1	few	CASSTGQGGSYEQYF	TGTGCCAGCAGCACAGGACAGGGGGGCTCCTACGAGCAGTACTTC
TRBV19	TRBJ1-6	.	.	CASCLGGLSSPLHF	TGTGCCAGTTGCCTGGGGGGGTTATCTTCACCCCTCCACTTT
TRBV10-3	TRBJ2-1	.	.	CAISEGLLQNEQFF	TGTGCCATCAGTGAGGGCCTCCTCCAAAATGAGCAGTTCTTC